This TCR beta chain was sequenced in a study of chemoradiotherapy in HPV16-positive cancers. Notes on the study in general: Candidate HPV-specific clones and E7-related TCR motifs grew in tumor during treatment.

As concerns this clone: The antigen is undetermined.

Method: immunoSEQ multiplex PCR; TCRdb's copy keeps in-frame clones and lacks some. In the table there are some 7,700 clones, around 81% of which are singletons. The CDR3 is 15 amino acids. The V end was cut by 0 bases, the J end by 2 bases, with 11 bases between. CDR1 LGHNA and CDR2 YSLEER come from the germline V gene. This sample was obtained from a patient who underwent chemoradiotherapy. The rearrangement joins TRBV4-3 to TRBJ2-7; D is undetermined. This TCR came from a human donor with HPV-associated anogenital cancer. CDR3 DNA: TGCGCCAGCAGCCAAGACCAGACGCAACCCTACGAGCAGTACTTC. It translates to CASSQDQTQPYEQYF.